Reported below is one T cell receptor (beta chain). The target antigen is unknown. This entry comes from a study of T cells in Graves' hyperthyroidism and ophthalmopathy. Findings of the study overall: Expanded thyroid clonotypes (above 0.001) were mostly also found in blood.

Amplification of TCR beta CDR3 regions was performed using RNA transcripts as template. The primer set for the first-round RT-PCR of the TCR CDR3 was HTBI. TCRdb independently ran MiXCR on the multiplex PCR reads; one entry per CDR3 protein. The sample yields a few hundred thousand distinct CDR3 sequences, roughly an eighth seen once. Trimming shortened V by 2 bases and J by 6 bases, and 14 bases separated the two germline ends. CDR1 and CDR2 (germline): MGHRA, YSYEKL. This CDR3 is built from 15 residues. The sequenced sample consisted of blood. This chain joins TRBV4-1 and TRBJ2-1; D may be TRBD1 (6 bases). This receptor was obtained from a woman between 18 and 29 years old with Graves' hyperthyroidism. The CDR3 sequence: CASSQTLGGGNEQFF. DNA of the CDR3: TGCGCCAGCAGCCAAACGCTTGGGGGCGGCAATGAGCAGTTCTTC.